This T cell receptor beta chain comes out of a study of T cells in Graves' hyperthyroidism and ophthalmopathy. Diagnosis relied on clinical symptoms, serum thyroxine and TRAb, thyroid ultrasound and orbital computed tomography. The PBMCs were taken from around 10 ml of fresh peripheral blood. RNA transcripts were the template for amplifying TCR beta CDR3 regions. The TCR CDR3 was amplified in a first-round RT-PCR using the HTBI primer set. TCRdb analysed the multiplex PCR reads with MiXCR anew, one entry per CDR3 protein. The data contain 400,000 to 600,000 distinct CDR3 sequences, 15% to 20% of them singletons. Germline V CDR1 and CDR2: MDHEN, SYDVKM. The CDR3 runs to 16 residues. With V trimmed by 5 bases and J by 5 bases, 11 bases remained unmatched. This clonotype came up many times. What it recognizes is unknown. Study outcomes and limitations: Blood also contained most expanded thyroid clonotypes above 0.001.

Sequences were obtained from blood. The receptor's source is a woman younger than 45 with Graves' ophthalmopathy. V is TRBV28 and J is TRBJ2-1, with TRBD2 identical over 8 bases. The CDR3 protein is CASSPPPSGPNNEQFF. DNA for the CDR3: TGTGCCAGCAGTCCCCCCCCTAGCGGGCCAAACAATGAGCAGTTCTTC.